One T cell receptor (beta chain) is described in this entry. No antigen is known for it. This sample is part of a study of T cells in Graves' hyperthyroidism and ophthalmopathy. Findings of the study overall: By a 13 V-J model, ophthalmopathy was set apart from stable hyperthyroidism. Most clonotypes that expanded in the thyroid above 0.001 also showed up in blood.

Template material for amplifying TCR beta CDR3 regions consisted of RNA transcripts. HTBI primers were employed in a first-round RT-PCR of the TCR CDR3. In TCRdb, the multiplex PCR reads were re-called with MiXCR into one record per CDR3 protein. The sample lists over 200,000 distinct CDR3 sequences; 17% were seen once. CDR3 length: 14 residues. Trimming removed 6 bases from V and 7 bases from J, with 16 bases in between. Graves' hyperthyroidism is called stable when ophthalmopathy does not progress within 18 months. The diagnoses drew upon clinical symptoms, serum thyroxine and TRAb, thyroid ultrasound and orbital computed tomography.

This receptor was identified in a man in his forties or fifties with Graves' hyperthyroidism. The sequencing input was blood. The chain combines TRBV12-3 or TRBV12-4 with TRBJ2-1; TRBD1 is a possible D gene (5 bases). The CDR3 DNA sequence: TGTGCCAGCAGGCCTGGGGCCCTCTTGAATGAGCAGTTCTTC. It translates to CASRPGALLNEQFF.